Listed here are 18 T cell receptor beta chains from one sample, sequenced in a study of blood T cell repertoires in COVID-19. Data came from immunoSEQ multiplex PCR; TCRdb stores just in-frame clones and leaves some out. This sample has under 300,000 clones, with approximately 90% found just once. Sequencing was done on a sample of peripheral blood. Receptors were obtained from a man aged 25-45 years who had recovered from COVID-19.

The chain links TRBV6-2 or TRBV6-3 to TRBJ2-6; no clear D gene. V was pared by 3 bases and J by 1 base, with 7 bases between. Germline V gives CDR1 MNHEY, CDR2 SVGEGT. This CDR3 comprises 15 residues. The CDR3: CASSYEPSGANVLTF. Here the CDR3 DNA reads TGTGCCAGCAGTTATGAGCCTTCTGGGGCCAACGTCCTGACTTTC.

CDR3 in amino acids: CASSQQRTERAKNIQYF. For the CDR3, the DNA is TGTGCCAGCAGCCAACAACGGACAGAACGAGCCAAAAACATTCAGTACTTC. V usage is TRBV3-1 (or the pseudogene TRBV3-2) and J usage is TRBJ2-4, with D possibly matching TRBD1 (6 bases). CDR3 length: 17 residues. Germline V gives CDR1 LGHDT, CDR2 YNNKEL (reference sequence). With 2 bases removed from V and 0 bases from J, the gap between germline ends came to 14 bases.

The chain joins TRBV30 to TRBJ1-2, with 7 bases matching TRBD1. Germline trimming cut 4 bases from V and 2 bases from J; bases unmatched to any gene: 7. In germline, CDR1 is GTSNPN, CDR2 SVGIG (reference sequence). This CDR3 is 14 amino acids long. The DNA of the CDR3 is TGTGCCTGGAAAACCAGGGACAGAAACTATGGCTACACCTTC. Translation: CAWKTRDRNYGYTF.

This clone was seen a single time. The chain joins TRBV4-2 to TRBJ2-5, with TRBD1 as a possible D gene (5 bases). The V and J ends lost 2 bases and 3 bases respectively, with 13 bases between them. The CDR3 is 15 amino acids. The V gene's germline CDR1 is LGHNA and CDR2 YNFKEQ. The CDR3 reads CASSQNRGWEETQYF. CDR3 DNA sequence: TGTGCCAGCAGCCAAAATAGGGGTTGGGAAGAGACCCAGTACTTC.

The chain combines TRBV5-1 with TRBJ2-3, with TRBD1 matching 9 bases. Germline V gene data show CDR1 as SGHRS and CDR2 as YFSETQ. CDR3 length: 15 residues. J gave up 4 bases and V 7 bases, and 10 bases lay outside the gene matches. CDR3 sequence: CASLTGGGGADTQYF. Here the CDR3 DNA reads TGCGCCAGCCTAACAGGGGGCGGTGGGGCAGATACGCAGTATTTT.

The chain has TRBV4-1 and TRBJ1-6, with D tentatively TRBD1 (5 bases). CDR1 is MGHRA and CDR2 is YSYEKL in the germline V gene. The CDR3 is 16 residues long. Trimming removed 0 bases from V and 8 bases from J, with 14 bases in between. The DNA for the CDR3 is TGCGCCAGCAGCCAAGAGCGGGGGACTGGTGATTCACCCCTCCACTTT. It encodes CASSQERGTGDSPLHF.

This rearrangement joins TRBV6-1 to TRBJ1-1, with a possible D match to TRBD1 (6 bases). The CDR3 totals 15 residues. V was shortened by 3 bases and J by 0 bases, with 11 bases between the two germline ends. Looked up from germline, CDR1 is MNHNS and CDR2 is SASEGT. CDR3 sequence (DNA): TGTGCCAGCAGTGATCGGGACATCTTGAACACTGAAGCTTTCTTT. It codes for CASSDRDILNTEAFF.

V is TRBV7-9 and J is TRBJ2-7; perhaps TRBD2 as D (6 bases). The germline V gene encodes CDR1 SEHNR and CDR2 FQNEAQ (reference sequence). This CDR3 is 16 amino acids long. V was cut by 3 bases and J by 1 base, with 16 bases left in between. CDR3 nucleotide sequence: TGTGCCAGCAGCTTCAACATGGGGACTCGTTCCTACGAGCAGTACTTC. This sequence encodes CASSFNMGTRSYEQYF.

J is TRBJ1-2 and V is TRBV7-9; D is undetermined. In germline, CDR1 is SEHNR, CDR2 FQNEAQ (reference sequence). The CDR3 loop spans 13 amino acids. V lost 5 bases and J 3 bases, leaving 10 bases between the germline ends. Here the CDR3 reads CASSADNYYGYTF. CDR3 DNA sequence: TGTGCCAGCAGCGCAGACAATTACTATGGCTACACCTTC.

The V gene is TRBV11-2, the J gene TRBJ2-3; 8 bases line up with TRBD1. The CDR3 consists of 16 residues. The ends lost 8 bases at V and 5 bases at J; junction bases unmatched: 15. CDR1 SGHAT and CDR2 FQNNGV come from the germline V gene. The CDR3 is CASPRLSGGEGDTQYF. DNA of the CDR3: TGTGCCAGCCCGCGGCTATCAGGGGGCGAGGGAGATACGCAGTATTTT.

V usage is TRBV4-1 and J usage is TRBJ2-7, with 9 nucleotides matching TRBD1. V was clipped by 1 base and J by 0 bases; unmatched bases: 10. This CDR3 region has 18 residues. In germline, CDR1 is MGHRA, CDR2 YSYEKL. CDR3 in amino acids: CASSQVGTGQRSSYEQYF. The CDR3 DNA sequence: TGCGCCAGCAGCCAAGTTGGGACAGGGCAAAGGAGCTCCTACGAGCAGTACTTC.

CDR3 residues: CASSIGQGRYEQYF. CDR3 nucleotides: TGTGCCAGTAGTATCGGACAGGGGAGGTACGAGCAGTACTTC. The chain links TRBV19 to TRBJ2-7; 9 bases line up with TRBD1. Trimming took 3 bases from V and 4 from J; bases not matched to a gene: 4. The CDR3 runs 14 residues. Germline V gene lookup returns CDR1 LNHDA and CDR2 SQIVND (reference sequence). The whole variable domain, remainder taken from reference TRBV19 and TRBJ2-7, is DGGITQSPKYLFRKEGQNVTLSCEQNLNHDAMYWYRQDPGQGLRLIYYSQIVNDFQKGDIAEGYSVSREKKESFPLTVTSAQKNPTAFYLCASSIGQGRYEQYFGPGTRLTVT.

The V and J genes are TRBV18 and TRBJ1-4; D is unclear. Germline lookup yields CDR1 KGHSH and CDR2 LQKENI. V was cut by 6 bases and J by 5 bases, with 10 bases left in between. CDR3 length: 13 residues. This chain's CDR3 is CASSLLGNEKLFF. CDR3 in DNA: TGTGCCAGCTCCTTACTAGGGAATGAAAAACTGTTTTTT.

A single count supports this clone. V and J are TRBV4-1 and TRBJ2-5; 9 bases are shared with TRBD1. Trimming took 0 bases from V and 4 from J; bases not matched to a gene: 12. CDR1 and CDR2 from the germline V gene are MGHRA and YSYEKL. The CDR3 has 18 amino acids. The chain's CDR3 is CASSQDLGTDRGLETQYF. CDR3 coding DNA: TGCGCCAGCAGCCAAGATCTTGGCACGGACAGGGGTTTAGAGACCCAGTACTTC.

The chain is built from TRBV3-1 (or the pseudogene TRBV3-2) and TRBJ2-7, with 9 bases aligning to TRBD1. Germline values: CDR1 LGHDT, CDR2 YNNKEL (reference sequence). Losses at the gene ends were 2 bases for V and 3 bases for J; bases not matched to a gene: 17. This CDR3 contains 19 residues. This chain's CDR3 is CASSQTTDDGQGPLYEQYF. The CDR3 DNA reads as TGTGCCAGCAGCCAAACGACCGATGATGGACAGGGGCCACTCTACGAGCAGTACTTC.

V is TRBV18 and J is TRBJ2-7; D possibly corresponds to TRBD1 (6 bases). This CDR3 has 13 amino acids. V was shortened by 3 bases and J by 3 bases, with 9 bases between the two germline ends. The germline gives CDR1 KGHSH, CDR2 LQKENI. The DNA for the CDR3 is TGTGCCAGCTCACCGGGGGCCAACTACGAGCAGTACTTC. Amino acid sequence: CASSPGANYEQYF.

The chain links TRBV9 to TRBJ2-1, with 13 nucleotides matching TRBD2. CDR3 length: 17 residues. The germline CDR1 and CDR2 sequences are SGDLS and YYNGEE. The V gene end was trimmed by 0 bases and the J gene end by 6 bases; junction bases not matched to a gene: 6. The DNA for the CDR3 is TGTGCCAGCAGCGTAGGACTAGCGGGGGGTCGGCTCAATGAGCAGTTCTTC. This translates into CASSVGLAGGRLNEQFF.

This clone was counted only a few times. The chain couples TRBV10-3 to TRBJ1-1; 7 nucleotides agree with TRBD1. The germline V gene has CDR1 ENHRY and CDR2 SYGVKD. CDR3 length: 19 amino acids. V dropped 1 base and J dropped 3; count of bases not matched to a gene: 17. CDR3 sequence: CAISEFDRAYEYGDTEAFF. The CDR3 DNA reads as TGTGCCATCAGTGAGTTTGACAGGGCGTATGAGTACGGGGACACTGAAGCTTTCTTT.